This T cell receptor (beta chain) was profiled in a study of blood T cell repertoires in COVID-19. Across the whole study: There were acute and convalescent COVID-19 samples, and they came from the United States, Italy and Spain. T cells, B-cell-depleted T cells, or PBMCs provided the cDNA or gDNA that served as material.

This CDR3 is built from 14 residues. Germline lookup yields CDR1 SGHVS and CDR2 FQNEAQ. V gave up 6 bases and J gave up 3 bases; unmatched junction bases: 4. Using immunoSEQ multiplex PCR, the repertoire was profiled, and TCRdb retains in-frame clones only, with some absent. The sample records roughly 240,000 clones, roughly 86% being singletons. The rearrangement uses TRBV7-8 and TRBJ2-7; 11 positions agree with TRBD2. Sequenced: peripheral blood. This clonotype was obtained from a man younger than 30 with active or convalescent COVID-19. The CDR3 is CASRSGLAGYEQYF. CDR3 DNA: TGTGCCAGCAGATCCGGACTAGCGGGCTACGAGCAGTACTTC. The full variable domain, its missing parts supplied by reference TRBV7-8 and TRBJ2-7, is GAGVSQSPRYKVAKRGQDVALRCDPISGHVSLFWYQQALGQGPEFLTYFQNEAQLDKSGLPSDRFFAERPEGSVSTLKIQRTQQEDSAVYLCASRSGLAGYEQYFGPGTRLTVT.